This T cell receptor (beta chain) was retrieved from a study of OX40 agonist ivuxolimab in advanced cancers. Study-level background: The dose-escalation group included hepatocellular carcinoma, melanoma, renal cell carcinoma and head and neck cancer. Three patients, one with hepatocellular carcinoma and two with cutaneous melanoma, achieved partial responses.

Looked up from germline, CDR1 is MNHEY and CDR2 is SVGAGI. Trimming shortened V by 6 bases and J by 1 base, and 12 bases separated the two germline ends. The CDR3 contains 14 residues. Assay: immunoSEQ multiplex PCR; the TCRdb copy retains only in-frame clones and omits some. This table has 35,000 to 50,000 clones, around 83% appearing once. General study results and limits: In general, CD8+ T cells held more expanded clones than CD4+ did, on average.

With autoimmune disease history or systemic immunosuppression, patients were excluded. On this clone: The antigen is unknown.

Sequencing was performed on CD4+ or CD8+ T cells sorted from blood, taken in a trial of the OX40 agonist ivuxolimab. The V and J genes are TRBV6-5 and TRBJ1-1; tentative D call: TRBD1 (5 bases). The source is an adult with an advanced solid tumor such as melanoma, head and neck, liver or kidney cancer. The CDR3 is CASSLGTGNTEAFF. The DNA of the CDR3 is TGTGCCAGCAGCCTGGGGACGGGGAACACTGAAGCTTTCTTT.